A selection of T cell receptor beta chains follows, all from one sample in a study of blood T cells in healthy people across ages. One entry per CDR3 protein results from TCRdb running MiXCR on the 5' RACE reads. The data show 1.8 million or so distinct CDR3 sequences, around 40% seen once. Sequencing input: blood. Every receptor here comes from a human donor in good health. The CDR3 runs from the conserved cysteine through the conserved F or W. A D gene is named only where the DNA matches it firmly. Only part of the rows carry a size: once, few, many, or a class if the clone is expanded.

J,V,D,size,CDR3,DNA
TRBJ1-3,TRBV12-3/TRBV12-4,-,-,CASGISAGNTIYF,TGTGCCAGCGGGATCTCTGCTGGAAACACCATATATTTT
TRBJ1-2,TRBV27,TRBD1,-,CASVQAGQENYGYTF,TGTGCCAGCGTCCAGGCGGGACAGGAAAACTATGGCTACACCTTC
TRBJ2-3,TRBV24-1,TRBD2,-,CATSDRTSGESTDTQYF,TGTGCCACCAGTGATCGAACTAGCGGGGAAAGCACAGATACGCAGTATTTT
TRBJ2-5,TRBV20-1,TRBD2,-,CSARGGGLAGPSYQETQYF,TGCAGTGCTAGAGGTGGGGGGCTAGCGGGACCCTCGTACCAAGAGACCCAGTACTTC
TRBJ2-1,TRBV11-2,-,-,CASSSPSSTNEQFF,TGTGCCAGCAGCTCTCCCTCGAGCACCAATGAGCAGTTCTTC
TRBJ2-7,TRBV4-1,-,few,CASSQVVGDEQYF,TGCGCCAGCAGCCAAGTTGTAGGGGACGAGCAGTACTTC
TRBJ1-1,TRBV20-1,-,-,CSARVADGLNTEAFF,TGCAGTGCTAGAGTGGCGGACGGACTGAACACTGAAGCTTTCTTT
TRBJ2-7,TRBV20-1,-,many,CSARDPTGSYEQYF,TGCAGTGCTAGAGATCCTACAGGGTCCTACGAGCAGTACTTC
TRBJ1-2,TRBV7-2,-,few,CASSLGSDFYGYTF,TGTGCCAGCAGCTTAGGGTCAGATTTCTATGGCTACACCTTC
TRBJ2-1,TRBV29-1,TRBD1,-,CSVEGQGANEQFF,TGCAGCGTTGAAGGTCAGGGGGCGAATGAGCAGTTCTTC
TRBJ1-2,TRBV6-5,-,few,CASADRANYGYTF,TGTGCCAGCGCCGACCGGGCTAACTATGGCTACACCTTC
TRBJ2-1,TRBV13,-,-,CASSLPSGYSQNEQFF,TGTGCCAGCAGCTTACCGTCAGGGTATTCTCAGAATGAGCAGTTCTTC
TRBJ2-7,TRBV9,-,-,CASSPRGLDVYEQYF,TGTGCCAGCAGCCCTCGGGGACTGGACGTCTACGAGCAGTACTTC
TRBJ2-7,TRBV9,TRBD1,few,CARRGQGLTGEQYF,TGTGCCAGGAGGGGACAGGGCTTGACGGGAGAGCAGTACTTC
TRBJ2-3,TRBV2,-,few,CASSVQDTGTDTQYF,TGTGCCAGCAGTGTCCAGGACACAGGCACAGATACGCAGTATTTT
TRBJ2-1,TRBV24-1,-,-,CATSDLQLAPSSYNEQFF,TGTGCCACCAGTGATTTGCAACTAGCTCCGAGCTCCTACAATGAGCAGTTCTTC
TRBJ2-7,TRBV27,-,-,CASSLSVWGSYEQYF,TGTGCCAGCAGTTTATCGGTCTGGGGCAGCTACGAGCAGTACTTC
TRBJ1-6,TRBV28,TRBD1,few,CASRQGVAYNSPLHF,TGTGCCAGCAGGCAGGGGGTGGCCTATAATTCACCCCTCCACTTT
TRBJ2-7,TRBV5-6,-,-,CASSLVGKYNEQYF,TGTGCCAGCAGCTTGGTTGGCAAATACAATGAGCAGTACTTC
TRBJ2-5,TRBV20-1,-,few,CSATGALGYERYF,TGCAGTGCTACCGGGGCGTTGGGCTACGAGCGGTACTTC
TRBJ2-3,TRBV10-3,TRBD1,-,CAISGGQGADTQYF,TGTGCCATCAGTGGGGGACAGGGGGCAGATACGCAGTATTTT
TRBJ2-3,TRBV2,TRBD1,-,CASSAGTGHTDTQYF,TGTGCCAGCAGCGCCGGGACAGGGCACACAGATACGCAGTATTTT
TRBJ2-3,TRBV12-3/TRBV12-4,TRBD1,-,CASSGPTGIGTDTQYF,TGTGCCAGCAGCGGTCCGACAGGGATAGGCACAGATACGCAGTATTTT
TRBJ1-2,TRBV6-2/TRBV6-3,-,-,CASRTLQGFDYGYTF,TGTGCCAGCAGAACGCTCCAGGGCTTCGACTATGGCTACACCTTC
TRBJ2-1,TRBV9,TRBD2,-,CASSASGGLFNEQFF,TGTGCCAGCAGCGCCAGCGGGGGGCTTTTCAATGAGCAGTTCTTC
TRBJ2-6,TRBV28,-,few,CASSLQGISGANVLTF,TGTGCCAGCAGTTTACAAGGGATTTCTGGGGCCAACGTCCTGACTTTC
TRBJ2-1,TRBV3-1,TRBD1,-,CASSQGQGVDEQFF,TGTGCCAGCAGCCAAGGACAGGGAGTCGATGAGCAGTTCTTC
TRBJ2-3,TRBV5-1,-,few,CASSGGGSSTDTQYF,TGCGCCAGCAGCGGTGGGGGTAGCAGCACAGATACGCAGTATTTT
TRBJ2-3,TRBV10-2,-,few,CASFFSDTQYF,TGCGCCAGCTTCTTTTCAGATACGCAGTATTTT
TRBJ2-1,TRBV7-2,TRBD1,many,CASSLTGINNEQFF,TGTGCCAGCAGCTTGACAGGGATCAACAATGAGCAGTTCTTC
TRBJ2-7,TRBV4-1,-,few,CASSHGAGLAYEQYF,TGCGCCAGCAGCCACGGGGCAGGGTTAGCCTACGAGCAGTACTTC
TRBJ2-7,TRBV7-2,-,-,CASSLGHRVNHEQYF,TGTGCCAGCAGCTTAGGACACAGGGTGAACCATGAGCAGTACTTC
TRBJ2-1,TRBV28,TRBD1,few,CASSSPDGTGFNEQFF,TGTGCCAGCAGTTCTCCTGACGGGACAGGGTTCAATGAGCAGTTCTTC